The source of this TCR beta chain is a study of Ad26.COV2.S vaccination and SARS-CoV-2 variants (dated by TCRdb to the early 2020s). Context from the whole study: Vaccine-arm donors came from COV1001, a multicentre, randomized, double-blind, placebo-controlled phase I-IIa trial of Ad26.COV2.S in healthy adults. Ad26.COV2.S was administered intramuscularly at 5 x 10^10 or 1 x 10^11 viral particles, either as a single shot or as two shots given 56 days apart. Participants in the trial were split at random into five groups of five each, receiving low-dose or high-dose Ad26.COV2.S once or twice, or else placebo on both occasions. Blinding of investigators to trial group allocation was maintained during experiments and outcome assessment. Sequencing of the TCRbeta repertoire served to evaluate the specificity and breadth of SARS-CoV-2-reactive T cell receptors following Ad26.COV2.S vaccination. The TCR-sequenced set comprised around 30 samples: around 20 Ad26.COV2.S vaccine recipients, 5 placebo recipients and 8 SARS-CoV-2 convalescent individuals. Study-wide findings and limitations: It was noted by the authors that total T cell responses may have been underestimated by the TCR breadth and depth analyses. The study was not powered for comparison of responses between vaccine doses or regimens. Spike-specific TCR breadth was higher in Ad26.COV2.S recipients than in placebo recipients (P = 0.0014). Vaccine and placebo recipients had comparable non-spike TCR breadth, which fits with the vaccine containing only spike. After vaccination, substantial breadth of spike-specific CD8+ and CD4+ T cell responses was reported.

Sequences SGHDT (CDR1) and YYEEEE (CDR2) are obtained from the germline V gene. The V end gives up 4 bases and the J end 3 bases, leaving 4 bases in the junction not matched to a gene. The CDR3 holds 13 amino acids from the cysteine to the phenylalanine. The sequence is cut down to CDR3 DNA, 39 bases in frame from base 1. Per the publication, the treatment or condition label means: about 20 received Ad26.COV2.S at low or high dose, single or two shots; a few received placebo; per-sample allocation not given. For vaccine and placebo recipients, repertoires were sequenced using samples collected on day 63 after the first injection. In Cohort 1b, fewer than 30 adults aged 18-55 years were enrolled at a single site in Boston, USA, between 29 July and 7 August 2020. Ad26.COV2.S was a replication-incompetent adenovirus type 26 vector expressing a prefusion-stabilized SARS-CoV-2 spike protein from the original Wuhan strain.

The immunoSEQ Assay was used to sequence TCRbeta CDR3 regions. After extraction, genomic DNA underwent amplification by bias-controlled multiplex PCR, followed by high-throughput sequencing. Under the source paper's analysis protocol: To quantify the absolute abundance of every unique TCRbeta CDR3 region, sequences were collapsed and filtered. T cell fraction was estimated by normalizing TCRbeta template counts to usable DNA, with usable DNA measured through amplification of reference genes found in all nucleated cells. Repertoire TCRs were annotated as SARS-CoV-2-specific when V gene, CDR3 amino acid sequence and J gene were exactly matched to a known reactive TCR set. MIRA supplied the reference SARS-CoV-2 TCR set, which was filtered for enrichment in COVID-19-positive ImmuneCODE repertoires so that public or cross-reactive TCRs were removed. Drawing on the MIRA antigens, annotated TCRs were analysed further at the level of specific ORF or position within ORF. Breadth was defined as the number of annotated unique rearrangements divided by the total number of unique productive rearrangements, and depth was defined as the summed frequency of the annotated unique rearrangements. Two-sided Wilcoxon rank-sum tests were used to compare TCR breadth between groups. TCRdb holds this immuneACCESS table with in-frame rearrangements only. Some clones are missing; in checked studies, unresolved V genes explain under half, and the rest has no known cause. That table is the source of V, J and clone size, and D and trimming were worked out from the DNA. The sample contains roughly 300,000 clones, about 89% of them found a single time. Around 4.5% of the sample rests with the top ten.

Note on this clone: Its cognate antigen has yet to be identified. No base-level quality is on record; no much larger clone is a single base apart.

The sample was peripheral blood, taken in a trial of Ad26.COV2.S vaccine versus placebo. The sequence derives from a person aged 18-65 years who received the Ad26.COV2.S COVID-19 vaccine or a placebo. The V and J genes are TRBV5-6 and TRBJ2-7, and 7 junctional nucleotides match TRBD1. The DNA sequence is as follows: TGTGCCAGCAGCCTGGGGACAGACTACGAGCAGTACTTC. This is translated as CASSLGTDYEQYF.